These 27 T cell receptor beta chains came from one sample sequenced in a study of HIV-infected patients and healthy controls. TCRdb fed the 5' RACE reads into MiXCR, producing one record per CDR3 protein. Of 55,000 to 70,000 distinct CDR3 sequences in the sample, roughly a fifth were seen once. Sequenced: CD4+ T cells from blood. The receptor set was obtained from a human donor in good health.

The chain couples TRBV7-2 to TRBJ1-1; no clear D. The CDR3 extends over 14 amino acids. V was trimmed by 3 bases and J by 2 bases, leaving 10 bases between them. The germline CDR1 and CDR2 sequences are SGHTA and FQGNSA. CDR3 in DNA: TGTGCCAGCAGCTTTGCATCAACTAACACTGAAGCTTTCTTT. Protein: CASSFASTNTEAFF.

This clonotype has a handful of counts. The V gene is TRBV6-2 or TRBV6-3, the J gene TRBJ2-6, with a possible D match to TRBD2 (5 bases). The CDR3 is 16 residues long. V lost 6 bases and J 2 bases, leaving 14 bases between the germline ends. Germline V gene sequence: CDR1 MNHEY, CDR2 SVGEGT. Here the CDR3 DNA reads TGTGCCAGCAGGCCCGTGGAGAGGGCTGGGGCCAACGTCCTGACTTTC. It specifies CASRPVERAGANVLTF.

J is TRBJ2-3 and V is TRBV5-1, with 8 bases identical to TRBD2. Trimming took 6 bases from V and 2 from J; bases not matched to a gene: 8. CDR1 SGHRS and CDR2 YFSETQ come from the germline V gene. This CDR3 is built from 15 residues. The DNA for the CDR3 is TGCGCCAGCACCGCCGGGACTAGGATCACAGATACGCAGTATTTT. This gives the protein CASTAGTRITDTQYF.

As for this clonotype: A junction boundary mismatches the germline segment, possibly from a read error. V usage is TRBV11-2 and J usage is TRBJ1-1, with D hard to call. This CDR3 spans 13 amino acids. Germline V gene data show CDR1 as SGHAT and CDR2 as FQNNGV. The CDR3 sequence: CANSLERQLEAFF. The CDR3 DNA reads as TGTGCCAACAGCTTAGAACGTCAGCTGGAAGCTTTCTTT. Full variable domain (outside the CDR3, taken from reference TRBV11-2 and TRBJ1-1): EAGVAQSPRYKIIEKRQSVAFWCNPISGHATLYWYQQILGQGPKLLIQFQNNGVVDDSQLPKDRFSAERLKGVDSTLKIQPAKLEDSAVYLCANSLERQLEAFFGQGTRLTVV.

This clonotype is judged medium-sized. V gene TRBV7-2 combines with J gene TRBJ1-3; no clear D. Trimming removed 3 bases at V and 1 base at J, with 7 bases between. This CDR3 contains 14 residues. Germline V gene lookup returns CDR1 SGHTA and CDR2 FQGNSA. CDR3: CASSLSGSGNTIYF. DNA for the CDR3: TGTGCCAGCAGCTTGTCGGGGTCTGGAAACACCATATATTTT.

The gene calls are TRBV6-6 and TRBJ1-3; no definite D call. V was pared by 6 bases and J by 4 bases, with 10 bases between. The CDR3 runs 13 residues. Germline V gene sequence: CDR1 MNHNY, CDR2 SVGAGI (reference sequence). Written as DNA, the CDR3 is TGTGCCAGCAGCTCACAGCAGGGAAACACCATATATTTT. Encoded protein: CASSSQQGNTIYF.

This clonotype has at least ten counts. The CDR3 here is CASSLEGPQHF. Written as DNA, the CDR3 is TGTGCCAGCAGCTTAGAAGGGCCCCAGCATTTT. The V gene is TRBV7-2, the J gene TRBJ1-5; D remains unclear. Germline values: CDR1 SGHTA, CDR2 FQGNSA. The germline V and J ends were trimmed by 1 base and 9 bases, with 4 bases remaining between them. The CDR3 spans 11 residues.

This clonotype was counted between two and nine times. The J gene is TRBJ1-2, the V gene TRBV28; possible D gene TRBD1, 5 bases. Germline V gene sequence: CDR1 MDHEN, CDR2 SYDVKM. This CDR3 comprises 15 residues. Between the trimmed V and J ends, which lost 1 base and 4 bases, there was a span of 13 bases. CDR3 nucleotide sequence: TGTGCCAGCAGTTTATCCCAGGGCCCCCTCTATGGCTACACCTTC. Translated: CASSLSQGPLYGYTF.

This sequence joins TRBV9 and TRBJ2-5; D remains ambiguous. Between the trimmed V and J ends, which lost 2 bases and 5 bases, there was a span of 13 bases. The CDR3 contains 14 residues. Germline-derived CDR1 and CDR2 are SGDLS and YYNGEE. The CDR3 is CASSVSAYLETQYF. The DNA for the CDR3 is TGTGCCAGCAGCGTTTCAGCGTATTTGGAGACCCAGTACTTC. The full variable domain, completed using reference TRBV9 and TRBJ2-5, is DSGVTQTPKHLITATGQRVTLRCSPRSGDLSVYWYQQSLDQGLQFLIQYYNGEERAKGNILERFSAQQFPDLHSELNLSSLELGDSALYFCASSVSAYLETQYFGPGTRLLVL.

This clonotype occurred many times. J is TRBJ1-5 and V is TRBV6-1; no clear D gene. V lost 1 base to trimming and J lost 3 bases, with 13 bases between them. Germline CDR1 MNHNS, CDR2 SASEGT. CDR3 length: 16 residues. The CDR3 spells CASSEDFWVNNQPQHF. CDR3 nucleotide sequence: TGTGCCAGCAGTGAAGACTTTTGGGTGAACAATCAGCCCCAGCATTTT.

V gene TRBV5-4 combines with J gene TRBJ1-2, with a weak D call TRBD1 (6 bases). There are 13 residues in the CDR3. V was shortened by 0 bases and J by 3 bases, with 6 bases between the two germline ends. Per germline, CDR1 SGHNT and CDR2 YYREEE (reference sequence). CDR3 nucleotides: TGTGCCAGCAGCTTGGCAGGGGACTATGGCTACACCTTC. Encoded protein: CASSLAGDYGYTF.

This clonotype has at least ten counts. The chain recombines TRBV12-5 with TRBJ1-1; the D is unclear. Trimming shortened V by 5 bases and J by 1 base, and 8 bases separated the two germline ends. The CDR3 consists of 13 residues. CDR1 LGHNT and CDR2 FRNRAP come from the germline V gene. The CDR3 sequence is CASGPSGNTEAFF. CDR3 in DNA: TGTGCTAGTGGTCCGTCTGGGAACACTGAAGCTTTCTTT.

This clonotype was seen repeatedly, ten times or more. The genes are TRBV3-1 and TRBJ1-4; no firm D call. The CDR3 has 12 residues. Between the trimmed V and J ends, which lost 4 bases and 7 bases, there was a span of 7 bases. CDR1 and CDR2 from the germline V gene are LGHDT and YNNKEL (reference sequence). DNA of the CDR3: TGTGCCAGCAGCCCGGATGGTGAAAAACTGTTTTTT. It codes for CASSPDGEKLFF.

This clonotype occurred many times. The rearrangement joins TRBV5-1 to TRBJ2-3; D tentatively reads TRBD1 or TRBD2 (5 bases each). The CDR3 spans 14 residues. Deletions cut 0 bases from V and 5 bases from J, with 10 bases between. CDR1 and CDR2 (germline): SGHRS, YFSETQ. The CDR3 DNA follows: TGCGCCAGCAGCTTGGCCGGGACCCAAGATACGCAGTATTTT. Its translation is CASSLAGTQDTQYF.

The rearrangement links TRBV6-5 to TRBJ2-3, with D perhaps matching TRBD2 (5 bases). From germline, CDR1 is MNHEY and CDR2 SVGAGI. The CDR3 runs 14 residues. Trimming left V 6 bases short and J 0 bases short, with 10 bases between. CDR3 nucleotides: TGTGCCAGCAGGCGGGTCACTAGCACAGATACGCAGTATTTT. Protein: CASRRVTSTDTQYF.

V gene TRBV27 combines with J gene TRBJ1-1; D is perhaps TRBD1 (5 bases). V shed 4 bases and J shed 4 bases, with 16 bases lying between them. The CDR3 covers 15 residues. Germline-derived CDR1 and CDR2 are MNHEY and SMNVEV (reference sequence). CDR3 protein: CASSSYDSSGTEAFF. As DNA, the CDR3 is TGTGCCAGCAGTTCCTACGACAGCTCGGGCACTGAAGCTTTCTTT.

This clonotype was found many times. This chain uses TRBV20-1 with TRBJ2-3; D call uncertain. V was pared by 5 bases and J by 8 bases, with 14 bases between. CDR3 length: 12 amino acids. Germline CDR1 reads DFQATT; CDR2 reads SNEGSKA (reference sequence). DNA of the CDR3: TGCAGTGCTGTACCCCATTGGCGTACGCAGTATTTT. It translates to CSAVPHWRTQYF.

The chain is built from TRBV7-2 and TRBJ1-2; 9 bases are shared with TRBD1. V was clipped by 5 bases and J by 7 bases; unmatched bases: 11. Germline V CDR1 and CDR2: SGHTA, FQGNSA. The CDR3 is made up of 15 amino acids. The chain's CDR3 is CASSLTRDRVAGYTF. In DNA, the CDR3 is TGTGCCAGCAGCCTCACCAGGGACAGGGTAGCTGGCTACACCTTC.

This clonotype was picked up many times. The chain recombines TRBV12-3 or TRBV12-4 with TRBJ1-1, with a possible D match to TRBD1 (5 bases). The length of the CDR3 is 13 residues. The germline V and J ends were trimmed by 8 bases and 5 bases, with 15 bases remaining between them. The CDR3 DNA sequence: TGTGCCAGCCCAGGGTTTCCTGGGACTGAAGCTTTCTTT. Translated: CASPGFPGTEAFF.

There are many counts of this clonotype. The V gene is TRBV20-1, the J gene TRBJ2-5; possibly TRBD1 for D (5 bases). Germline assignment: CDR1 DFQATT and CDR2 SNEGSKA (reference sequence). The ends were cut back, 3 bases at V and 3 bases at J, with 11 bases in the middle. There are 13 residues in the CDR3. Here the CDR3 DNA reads TGCAGTGCTAGGGCGGACAAGAAAGAGACCCAGTACTTC. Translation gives CSARADKKETQYF.

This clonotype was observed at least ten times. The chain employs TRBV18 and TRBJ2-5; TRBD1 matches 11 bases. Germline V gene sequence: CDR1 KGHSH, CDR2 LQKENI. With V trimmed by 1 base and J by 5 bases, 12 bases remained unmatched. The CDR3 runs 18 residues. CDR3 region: CASSPRDGQGASRETQYF. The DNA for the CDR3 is TGTGCCAGCTCACCACGCGATGGACAGGGGGCATCCAGGGAGACCCAGTACTTC.

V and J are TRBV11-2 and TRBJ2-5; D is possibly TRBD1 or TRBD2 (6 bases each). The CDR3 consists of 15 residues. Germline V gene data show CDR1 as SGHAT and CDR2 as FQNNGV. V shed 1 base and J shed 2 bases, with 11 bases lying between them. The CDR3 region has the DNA TGTGCCAGCAGCTTAGGGAGGGGGTTTCAAGAGACCCAGTACTTC. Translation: CASSLGRGFQETQYF.

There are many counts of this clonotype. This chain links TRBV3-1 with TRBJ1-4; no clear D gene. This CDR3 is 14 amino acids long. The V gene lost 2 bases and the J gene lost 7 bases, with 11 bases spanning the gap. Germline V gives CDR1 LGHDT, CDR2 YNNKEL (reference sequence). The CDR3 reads CASSQSSDGEKLFF. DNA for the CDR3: TGTGCCAGCAGCCAATCTTCAGACGGTGAAAAACTGTTTTTT.

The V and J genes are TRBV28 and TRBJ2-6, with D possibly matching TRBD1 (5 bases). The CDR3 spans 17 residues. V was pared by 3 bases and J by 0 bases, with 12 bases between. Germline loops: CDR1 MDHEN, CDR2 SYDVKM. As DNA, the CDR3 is TGTGCCAGCAGTTTGGCAGGGCCCAGCTCTGGGGCCAACGTCCTGACTTTC. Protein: CASSLAGPSSGANVLTF. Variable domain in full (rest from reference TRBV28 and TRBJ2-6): DVKVTQSSRYLVKRTGEKVFLECVQDMDHENMFWYRQDPGLGLRLIYFSYDVKMKEKGDIPEGYSVSREKKERFSLILESASTNQTSMYLCASSLAGPSSGANVLTFGAGSRLTVL.

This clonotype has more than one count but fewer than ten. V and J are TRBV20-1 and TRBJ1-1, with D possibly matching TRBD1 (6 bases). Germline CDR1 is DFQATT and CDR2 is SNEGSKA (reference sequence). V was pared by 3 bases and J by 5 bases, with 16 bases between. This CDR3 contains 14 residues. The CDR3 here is CSASGHRAQTEAFF. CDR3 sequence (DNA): TGCAGTGCTAGCGGACACAGGGCCCAAACTGAAGCTTTCTTT.

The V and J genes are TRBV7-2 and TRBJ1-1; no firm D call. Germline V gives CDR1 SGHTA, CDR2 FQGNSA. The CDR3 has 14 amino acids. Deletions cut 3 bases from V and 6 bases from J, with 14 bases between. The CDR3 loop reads CASSLNGPGAEAFF. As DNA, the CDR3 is TGTGCCAGCAGCTTGAATGGCCCTGGGGCTGAAGCTTTCTTT.

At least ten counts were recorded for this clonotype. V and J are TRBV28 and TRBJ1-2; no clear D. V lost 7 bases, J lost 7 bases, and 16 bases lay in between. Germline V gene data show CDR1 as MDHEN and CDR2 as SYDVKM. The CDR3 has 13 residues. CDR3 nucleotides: TGTGCCAGCACCCTCCCTGGGGAAAGTGGCTACACCTTC. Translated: CASTLPGESGYTF.